A single sample gave rise to the 27 T cell receptor beta chains below, sequenced in a study of cytomegalovirus exposure and HLA in healthy donors (dated by TCRdb to between 2016 and 2019). The protocol used for the library was the immunoSEQ multiplex PCR assay. For the multiplex PCR, a mixture combining 60 forward primers for TCR Vbeta segments and 13 reverse primers for TCR Jbeta segments was used. TCRdb retrieved this table from immuneACCESS and kept in-frame rearrangements only. Not all clones are present; in checked studies, unresolved V genes account for under half, and no reason is known for the remainder. Here the sample has 130,000 to 150,000 clones; around three fifths occur a single time. The top ten hold 3% of the sample. The sample comprised PBMCs. Receptors originate from a woman in her thirties in good health and CMV-seropositive.

V gene TRBV28 combines with J gene TRBJ2-7, with 12 bases identical to TRBD2. The junction had 8 bases not matched to a gene; V was cut back by 4 bases and J by 4 bases. Germline V lookup: CDR1 MDHEN, CDR2 SYDVKM. The CDR3 has 16 amino acids. CDR3 region: CASSSASGRAGYEQYF. DNA of the CDR3: TGTGCCAGCAGTTCGGCTAGCGGGAGGGCGGGGTACGAGCAGTACTTC.

Only one count was recorded for this clone. The chain is built from TRBV5-1 and TRBJ2-7, with a tentative D call TRBD1 (6 bases). The CDR3 has 18 amino acids. V was shortened by 3 bases and J by 5 bases, with 27 bases between the two germline ends. Per the germline V gene, CDR1 is SGHRS and CDR2 is YFSETQ. The CDR3 protein is CASSSSGGSRVWIHEQYF. In DNA, the CDR3 is TGCGCCAGCAGCTCGAGTGGGGGCAGCAGGGTTTGGATCCACGAGCAGTACTTC.

V and J are TRBV28 and TRBJ1-1, with D perhaps matching TRBD1 (6 bases). The CDR3 extends over 15 amino acids. Trimming took 5 bases from V and 0 from J, leaving 13 bases between them. Germline CDR1 and CDR2: MDHEN and SYDVKM. The CDR3 DNA follows: TGTGCCAGCAGTACAGGGAACTGGATGAACACTGAAGCTTTCTTT. Protein product: CASSTGNWMNTEAFF.

This clone was detected only a few times. V and J are TRBV5-6 and TRBJ1-4; 10 bases match TRBD1. Unmatched junction bases numbered 7, after V lost 3 bases and J lost 8 bases. CDR3 length: 15 residues. Germline assignment: CDR1 SGHDT and CDR2 YYEEEE. CDR3 sequence: CASSSPGQGKEKLFF. The DNA for the CDR3 is TGTGCCAGCAGCTCCCCGGGACAGGGGAAGGAAAAACTGTTTTTT.

The chain carries TRBV7-9 and TRBJ2-1; possible D gene TRBD1, 6 bases. Germline V lookup: CDR1 SEHNR, CDR2 FQNEAQ (reference sequence). Trimming removed 8 bases from V and 8 bases from J, with 19 bases in between. The CDR3 extends over 14 amino acids. The CDR3: CASLRGGERYEQFF. The CDR3 DNA follows: TGTGCCAGCCTAAGAGGGGGAGAGCGCTATGAGCAGTTCTTC. The complete variable domain, with remaining parts taken from reference TRBV7-9 and TRBJ2-1, reads DTGVSQNPRHKITKRGQNVTFRCDPISEHNRLYWYRQTLGQGPEFLTYFQNEAQLEKSRLLSDRFSAERPKGSFSTLEIQRTEQGDSAMYLCASLRGGERYEQFFGPGTRLTVL.

The chain couples TRBV19 to TRBJ1-2; perhaps TRBD1 as D (6 bases). CDR1 and CDR2 (germline): LNHDA, SQIVND (reference sequence). The CDR3 contains 13 residues. V was clipped by 7 bases and J by 5 bases, with 14 bases between them. The CDR3 region is CASTRQRGYGYTF. Here the CDR3 DNA reads TGTGCCAGTACCCGACAGAGGGGGTATGGCTACACCTTC.

This chain connects TRBV7-9 to TRBJ1-5; D uncertain. The CDR3 contains 15 residues. The germline V gene encodes CDR1 SEHNR and CDR2 FQNEAQ (reference sequence). V shed 6 bases and J shed 9 bases, with 21 bases lying between them. CDR3 nucleotides: TGTGCCAGCAGTAGGACCGGGAATACCGCGCTGCCCCAGCATTTT. It translates to CASSRTGNTALPQHF.

This clone has a handful of counts. The gene calls are TRBV29-1 and TRBJ1-2, with D possibly TRBD1 on 5 matching bases. From germline, CDR1 is SQVTM and CDR2 ANQGSEA. This CDR3 comprises 12 residues. The germline V and J ends were trimmed by 3 bases and 8 bases, with 13 bases remaining between them. The CDR3 nucleotides are TGCAGCGTTGAGGGAGGTTGGGGGGGCTACACCTTC. As protein: CSVEGGWGGYTF.

The V call is TRBV5-6, the J call TRBJ1-5; 8 nucleotides line up with TRBD1. With 3 bases clipped from V and 5 bases from J, the junction kept 13 bases outside the gene matches. Germline CDR1 SGHDT, CDR2 YYEEEE. This CDR3 has 17 residues. For the CDR3, the DNA is TGTGCCAGCAGCTCCCTAACCGACAGGGGCTACTATCAGCCCCAGCATTTT. Translating it yields CASSSLTDRGYYQPQHF.

This rearrangement joins TRBV5-1 to TRBJ2-3, with D unclear. CDR1 SGHRS and CDR2 YFSETQ come from the germline V gene. The length of the CDR3 is 14 residues. Trimming removed 1 base from V and 2 bases from J, with 8 bases in between. As DNA, the CDR3 is TGCGCCAGCAGCTTGAGTCCCTACACAGATACGCAGTATTTT. This sequence encodes CASSLSPYTDTQYF.

The CDR3 here is CASSREDRAPDTQYF. The CDR3, as DNA: TGTGCCAGCAGCCGGGAGGACAGGGCTCCAGATACGCAGTATTTT. This sequence joins TRBV4-2 and TRBJ2-3; 8 bases map to TRBD1. CDR1 LGHNA and CDR2 YNFKEQ come from the germline V gene. V dropped 4 bases and J dropped 4; count of bases not matched to a gene: 7. The CDR3 loop spans 15 amino acids.

This chain links TRBV7-8 with TRBJ1-1; TRBD1 is a possible D gene (5 bases). The V gene lost 3 bases and the J gene lost 2 bases, with 13 bases spanning the gap. Germline V gene sequence: CDR1 SGHVS, CDR2 FQNEAQ. This CDR3 is built from 15 residues. The chain's CDR3 is CASSFRGRDNTEAFF. The CDR3 DNA follows: TGTGCCAGCAGCTTCCGCGGGAGGGACAACACTGAAGCTTTCTTT.

The genes are TRBV10-3 and TRBJ1-1; D may be TRBD1 (5 bases). With 0 bases removed from V and 10 bases from J, the gap between germline ends came to 9 bases. CDR1 and CDR2 (germline): ENHRY, SYGVKD. This CDR3 comprises 12 residues. The CDR3 coding sequence is TGTGCCATCAGTGAGTCGTTCAGGGCAGCTTTCTTT. Translated: CAISESFRAAFF.

This clone has just a few counts. J is TRBJ1-5 and V is TRBV4-1; D is unclear. The CDR3 sequence is 15 residues long. Trimming took off 1 base at V and 0 bases at J, with 7 bases between the two ends. In germline, CDR1 is MGHRA, CDR2 YSYEKL. The DNA of the CDR3 is TGCGCCAGCAGCCAAGGCAGATATAGCAATCAGCCCCAGCATTTT. Amino acid sequence: CASSQGRYSNQPQHF.

This clone was found once. This rearrangement joins TRBV4-1 to TRBJ2-3, with 7 bases aligning to TRBD1. Losses at the gene ends were 6 bases for V and 1 base for J; bases not matched to a gene: 13. Germline V gene data show CDR1 as MGHRA and CDR2 as YSYEKL. This CDR3 has 17 residues. DNA of the CDR3: TGCGCCAGCAGACGAGGTCCGACAGGGCGGGGCACAGATACGCAGTATTTT. This encodes CASRRGPTGRGTDTQYF.

CDR3 in DNA: TGCGCCAGCTCCCCCCGGGACAATGACTACTATGGCTACACCTTC. This gives the protein CASSPRDNDYYGYTF. The chain uses TRBV5-1 and TRBJ1-2; TRBD1 might be the D (6 bases). This CDR3 contains 15 residues. The V gene's germline CDR1 is SGHRS and CDR2 YFSETQ. V lost 7 bases to trimming and J lost 3 bases, with 19 bases between them.

V is TRBV7-9 and J is TRBJ2-3; tentatively, D is TRBD1 (5 bases). V gave up 10 bases and J gave up 2 bases, with 13 bases separating them. In germline, CDR1 is SEHNR, CDR2 FQNEAQ (reference sequence). The CDR3 is 13 amino acids. CDR3 DNA: TGTGCCATCAATCCAGGGAACACAGATACGCAGTATTTT. It codes for CAINPGNTDTQYF.

J is TRBJ2-2 and V is TRBV5-1, with a possible D match to TRBD1 (5 bases). The CDR3 runs to 14 residues. The V gene lost 0 bases and the J gene lost 6 bases, with 9 bases spanning the gap. Germline loops: CDR1 SGHRS, CDR2 YFSETQ. This CDR3 reads CASSLGGAAGELFF. The CDR3 DNA reads TGCGCCAGCAGCTTGGGTGGGGCGGCCGGGGAGCTGTTTTTT.

This clone was detected only once. V gene TRBV9 combines with J gene TRBJ1-3; TRBD1 is a possible D gene (6 bases). Trimming pared 0 bases from V and 4 bases from J, leaving 8 bases between. This CDR3 has 14 residues. CDR1 SGDLS and CDR2 YYNGEE come from the germline V gene. CDR3 in amino acids: CASSVGGQGNTIYF. The DNA of the CDR3 is TGTGCCAGCAGCGTAGGGGGACAAGGAAACACCATATATTTT.

CDR3 coding DNA: TGCGCCAGCAGCTTGTTCAGCGAGTACAATGAGCAGTTCTTC. It yields the protein CASSLFSEYNEQFF. The V call is TRBV5-1, the J call TRBJ2-1; D remains ambiguous. The CDR3 is made up of 14 amino acids. CDR1 is SGHRS, CDR2 YFSETQ, per germline. V shed 1 base and J shed 4 bases, with 9 bases lying between them. Complete variable domain (other parts from reference TRBV5-1 and TRBJ2-1): KAGVTQTPRYLIKTRGQQVTLSCSPISGHRSVSWYQQTPGQGLQFLFEYFSETQRNKGNFPGRFSGRQFSNSRSEMNVSTLELGDSALYLCASSLFSEYNEQFFGPGTRLTVL.

This chain joins TRBV20-1 and TRBJ2-1; D is possibly TRBD1 (6 bases). The V end lost 6 bases, the J end lost 7 bases, and 7 bases lay between the germline ends. In germline, CDR1 is DFQATT, CDR2 SNEGSKA (reference sequence). This CDR3 has 10 residues. The CDR3, as DNA: TGCAGTGCCCAGGGGAATGAGCAGTTCTTC. This translates into CSAQGNEQFF.

The chain carries TRBV6-1 and TRBJ2-3; 10 bases agree with TRBD1. Losses at the gene ends were 4 bases for V and 5 bases for J; bases not matched to a gene: 9. This CDR3 is 16 amino acids long. CDR1 is MNHNS, CDR2 SASEGT, per germline. Written as DNA, the CDR3 is TGTGCCAGCAGTGTGACAGGGGGCATGGGGTTAGATACGCAGTATTTT. This encodes CASSVTGGMGLDTQYF.

V usage is TRBV5-1 and J usage is TRBJ2-3; 9 positions match TRBD1. The CDR3 is made up of 15 amino acids. In germline, CDR1 is SGHRS, CDR2 YFSETQ. Unmatched junction bases numbered 7, after V lost 4 bases and J lost 4 bases. The CDR3 reads CASSTGQGWSDTQYF. The CDR3 region has the DNA TGCGCCAGCAGCACGGGACAGGGATGGTCAGATACGCAGTATTTT.

This clone was detected only a few times. The chain is built from TRBV7-2 and TRBJ1-3; 8 bases match TRBD1. The CDR3 is 16 amino acids. The J segment lost 2 bases and the V segment lost 2 bases, leaving 5 bases of the junction unmatched. From germline, CDR1 is SGHTA and CDR2 FQGNSA. As DNA, the CDR3 is TGTGCCAGCAGCTTAAACCAGGGGGCGACTGGAAACACCATATATTTT. It yields the protein CASSLNQGATGNTIYF.

This chain uses TRBV2 with TRBJ1-2; D is possibly TRBD1 (5 bases). The length of the CDR3 is 12 residues. CDR1 and CDR2 (germline): SNHLY, FYNNEI. V dropped 4 bases and J dropped 4 bases, with 7 bases sitting between them. Here the CDR3 reads CASSVGGYGYTF. For the CDR3, the DNA is TGTGCCAGCAGTGTCGGGGGCTATGGCTACACCTTC. Supplemented by reference TRBV2 and TRBJ1-2, the full variable domain reads EPEVTQTPSHQVTQMGQEVILRCVPISNHLYFYWYRQILGQKVEFLVSFYNNEISEKSEIFDDQFSVERPDGSNFTLKIRSTKLEDSAMYFCASSVGGYGYTFGSGTRLTVV.

The V and J genes are TRBV7-9 and TRBJ2-7, with D maybe TRBD2 (6 bases). The CDR3 consists of 16 residues. CDR1 and CDR2 from the germline V gene are SEHNR and FQNEAQ (reference sequence). Deletions cut 1 base from V and 4 bases from J, with 17 bases between. The CDR3 bases are TGTGCCAGCAGCTTAGGGGCGGGGCCTGGGGTTTACGAGCAGTACTTC. Its translation: CASSLGAGPGVYEQYF.

The chain is built from TRBV7-9 and TRBJ2-7; TRBD2 matches 13 bases. Germline lookup yields CDR1 SEHNR and CDR2 FQNEAQ (reference sequence). The ends lost 6 bases at V and 4 bases at J; junction bases unmatched: 12. This CDR3 has 17 amino acids. This chain's CDR3 is CASRNGLAGAAGYEQYF. The CDR3 DNA follows: TGTGCCAGCAGGAACGGACTAGCGGGAGCCGCAGGTTACGAGCAGTACTTC.